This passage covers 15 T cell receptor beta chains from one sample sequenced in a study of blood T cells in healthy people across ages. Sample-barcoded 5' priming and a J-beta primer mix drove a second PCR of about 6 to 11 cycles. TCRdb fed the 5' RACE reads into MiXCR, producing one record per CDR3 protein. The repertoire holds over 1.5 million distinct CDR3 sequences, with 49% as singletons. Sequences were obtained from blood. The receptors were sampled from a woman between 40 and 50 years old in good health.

The CDR3 protein is CSATTGSIYNEQFF. The CDR3 coding sequence is TGCAGTGCTACGACAGGGAGTATCTACAATGAGCAGTTCTTC. V and J are TRBV20-1 and TRBJ2-1; TRBD1 matches 7 bases. Unmatched junction bases numbered 6, after V lost 4 bases and J lost 3 bases. The germline V gene has CDR1 DFQATT and CDR2 SNEGSKA (reference sequence). The CDR3 has 14 residues.

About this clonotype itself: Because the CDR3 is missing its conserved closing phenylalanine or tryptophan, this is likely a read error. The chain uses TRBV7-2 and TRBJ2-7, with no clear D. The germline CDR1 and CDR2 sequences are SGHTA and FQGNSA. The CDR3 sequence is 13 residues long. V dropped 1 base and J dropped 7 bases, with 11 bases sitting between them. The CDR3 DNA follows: TGTGCCAGCAGCTTAGTAGTAGCCAATGAGCAGTACTTA. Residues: CASSLVVANEQYL.

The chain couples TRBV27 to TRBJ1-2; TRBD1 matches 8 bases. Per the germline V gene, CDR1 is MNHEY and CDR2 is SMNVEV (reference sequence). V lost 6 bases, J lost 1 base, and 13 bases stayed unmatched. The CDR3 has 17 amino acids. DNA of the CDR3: TGTGCCAGCAGGCCCCGATGGGCAGGGGGCAGTAACTATGGCTACACCTTC. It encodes CASRPRWAGGSNYGYTF.

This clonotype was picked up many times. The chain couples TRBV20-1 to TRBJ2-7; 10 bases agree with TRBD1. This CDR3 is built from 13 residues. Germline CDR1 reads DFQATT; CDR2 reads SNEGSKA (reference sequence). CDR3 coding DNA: TGCAGCGCAAGGACAGGGGGTCCCTACGAGCAGTACTTC. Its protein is CSARTGGPYEQYF.

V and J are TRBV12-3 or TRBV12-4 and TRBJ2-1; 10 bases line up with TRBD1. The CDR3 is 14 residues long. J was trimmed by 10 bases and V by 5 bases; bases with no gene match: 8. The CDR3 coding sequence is TGTGCCAGCAGTCCCGGGACAGGGGCGAAGGAGCAGTTCTTC. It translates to CASSPGTGAKEQFF.

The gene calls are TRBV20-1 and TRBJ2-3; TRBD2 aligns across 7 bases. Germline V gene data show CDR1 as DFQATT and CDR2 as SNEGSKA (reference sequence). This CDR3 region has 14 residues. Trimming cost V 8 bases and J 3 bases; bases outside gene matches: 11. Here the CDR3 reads CSFYGGGGTDTQYF. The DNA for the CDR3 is TGCAGTTTCTACGGCGGGGGAGGTACAGATACGCAGTATTTT.

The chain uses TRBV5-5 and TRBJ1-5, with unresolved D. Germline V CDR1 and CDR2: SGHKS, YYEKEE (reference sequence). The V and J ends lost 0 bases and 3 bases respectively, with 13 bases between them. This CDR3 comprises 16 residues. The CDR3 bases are TGTGCCAGCAGCTTGGGGGGTGGGTCTATCAATCAGCCCCAGCATTTT. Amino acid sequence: CASSLGGGSINQPQHF.

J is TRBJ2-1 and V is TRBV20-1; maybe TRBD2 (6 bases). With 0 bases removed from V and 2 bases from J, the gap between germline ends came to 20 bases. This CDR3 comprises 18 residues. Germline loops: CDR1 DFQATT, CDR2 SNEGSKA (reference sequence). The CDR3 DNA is TGCAGTGCTAGAGACCTGCTTAGGGGCGGGGTAACCTACAATGAGCAGTTCTTC. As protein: CSARDLLRGGVTYNEQFF.

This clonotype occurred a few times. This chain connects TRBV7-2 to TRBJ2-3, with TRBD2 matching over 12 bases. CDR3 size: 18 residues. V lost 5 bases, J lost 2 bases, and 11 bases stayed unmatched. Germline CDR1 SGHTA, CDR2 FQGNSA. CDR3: CASSTILGLAGITDTQYF. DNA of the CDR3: TGTGCCAGCAGCACCATCCTAGGACTAGCGGGGATCACAGATACGCAGTATTTT.

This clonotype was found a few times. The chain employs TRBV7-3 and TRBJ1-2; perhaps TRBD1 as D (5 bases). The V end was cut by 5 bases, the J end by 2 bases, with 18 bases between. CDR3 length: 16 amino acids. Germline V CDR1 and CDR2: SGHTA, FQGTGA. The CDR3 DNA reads TGTGCCAGCAGCCCCGGGCAGGGTCCACCAAACTATGGCTACACCTTC. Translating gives CASSPGQGPPNYGYTF.

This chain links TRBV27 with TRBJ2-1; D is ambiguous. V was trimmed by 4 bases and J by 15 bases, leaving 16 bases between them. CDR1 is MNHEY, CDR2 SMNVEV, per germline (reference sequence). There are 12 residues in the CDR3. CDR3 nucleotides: TGTGCCAGCAGTTCCTCAGCTCTTAGTACGTTCTTC. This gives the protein CASSSSALSTFF.

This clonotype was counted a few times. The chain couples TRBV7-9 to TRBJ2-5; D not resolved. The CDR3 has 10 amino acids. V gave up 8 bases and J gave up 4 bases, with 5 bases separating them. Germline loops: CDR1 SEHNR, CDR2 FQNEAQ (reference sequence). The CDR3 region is CASDLETQYF. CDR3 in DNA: TGTGCCAGCGACTTAGAGACCCAGTACTTC.

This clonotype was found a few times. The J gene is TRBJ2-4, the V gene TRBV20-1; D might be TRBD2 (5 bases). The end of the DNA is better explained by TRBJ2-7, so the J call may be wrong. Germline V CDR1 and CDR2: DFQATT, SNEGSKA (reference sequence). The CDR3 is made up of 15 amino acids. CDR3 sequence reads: CSATNLQTTQYEQYF. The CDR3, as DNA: TGCAGTGCTACCAACTTACAGACTACCCAGTACGAGCAGTACTTC.

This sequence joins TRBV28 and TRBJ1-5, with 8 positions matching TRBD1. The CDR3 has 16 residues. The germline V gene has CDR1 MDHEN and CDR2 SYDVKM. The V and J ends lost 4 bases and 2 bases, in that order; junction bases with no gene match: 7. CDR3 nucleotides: TGTGCCAGCAGTTCACACAGGGGGAAGGGCAATCAGCCCCAGCATTTT. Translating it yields CASSSHRGKGNQPQHF. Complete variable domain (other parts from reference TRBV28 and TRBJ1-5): DVKVTQSSRYLVKRTGEKVFLECVQDMDHENMFWYRQDPGLGLRLIYFSYDVKMKEKGDIPEGYSVSREKKERFSLILESASTNQTSMYLCASSSHRGKGNQPQHFGDGTRLSIL.

The CDR3 DNA reads TGTGCCATCAGTGACGGGACAGGGGAGAGGCCCCAGCATTTT. Protein sequence: CAISDGTGERPQHF. The chain couples TRBV10-3 to TRBJ1-5, with 10 bases lining up with TRBD1. With V trimmed by 3 bases and J by 9 bases, 5 bases remained unmatched. Germline CDR1 reads ENHRY; CDR2 reads SYGVKD. The CDR3 loop spans 14 amino acids.